The source of this TCR beta chain is a study of T-cell reconstitution after alpha-beta-depleted transplantation in children. Study-level results: It was reported that alpha-beta T cells came from several hundred expanded graft clones (about two months after transplant). Newly produced T cells mostly accounted for T-cell counts and diversity one year post-transplant.

This CDR3 contains 15 residues. CDR1 MNHNS and CDR2 SASEGT come from the germline V gene. V lost 6 bases and J lost 5; bases outside the gene matches: 10. This clonotype was observed at least ten times. Its antigen remains unidentified. Library preparation (for TCRbeta) was performed with unique molecular identifiers. TCRdb reprocessed the PCR reads via MiXCR and lists one record per CDR3 protein. The repertoire holds around 300,000 distinct CDR3 sequences, with 11% as singletons. The chain is built from TRBV6-1 and TRBJ2-7; 10 nucleotides match TRBD2. This clonotype was sampled from a male patient under 10 years old who had a stem cell transplant for chronic granulomatous disease, so the T cells may come from the graft donor. This specimen consisted of peripheral blood, obtained 180 days after TCRalphabeta/CD19-depleted stem cell transplant. The CDR3 sequence is CASSNGLAALNEQYF. In nucleotides, the CDR3 is TGTGCCAGCAGCAACGGACTAGCGGCCCTGAACGAGCAGTACTTC.